Listed below are T cell receptor beta chains from one sample, sequenced in a study of T cell responses to AZD1222 COVID-19 vaccine. The method was immunoSEQ multiplex PCR; TCRdb's version includes in-frame clones alone and lacks a portion of them. The sample carries roughly 190,000 clones, approximately 94% recorded once. The source was peripheral blood, collected 28 days after the second dose of the MenACWY control vaccine. These receptors all come from an adult who received the MenACWY meningococcal vaccine as a control. CDR3s include the opening cysteine and the closing phenylalanine or tryptophan. A D gene is named only where the DNA matches it firmly. Size values are once, few and many counts, or a class for expanded clones, and some rows have none.

v_call	d_call	j_call	clone_size	cdr3_nt	cdr3_aa
TRBV28	TRBD1	TRBJ1-1	once	TGTGCCAGCAGTTACCAGGGGGCTTACACTGAAGCTTTCTTT	CASSYQGAYTEAFF
TRBV5-1	-	TRBJ2-3	-	TGCGCCAGCAGCTTGGTAGGGGGGCTTACAGATACGCAGTATTTT	CASSLVGGLTDTQYF
TRBV19	-	TRBJ2-2	-	TGTGCCAGCCTTGACCGTGACCGGGAGCTGTTTTTT	CASLDRDRELFF
TRBV2	-	TRBJ2-7	-	TGTGCCAGCAAAGAGAGGCCTAGCTCCTACGAGCAGTACTTC	CASKERPSSYEQYF
TRBV2	-	TRBJ2-3	-	TGTGCCAGCAGTGAAAGGTGGAGCACAGATACGCAGTATTTT	CASSERWSTDTQYF
TRBV19	-	TRBJ2-1	-	TGTGCCAGCGAAAGTGGGGTTTACAATGAGCAGTTCTTC	CASESGVYNEQFF
TRBV19	TRBD1	TRBJ1-6	-	TGTGCCAGTAGTCTCGGACAGGGAATTTCACCCCTCCACTTT	CASSLGQGISPLHF
TRBV15	-	TRBJ1-2	-	TGTGCCACCAGCAGAGATCTGCGGGGGGCGAACTATGGCTACACCTTC	CATSRDLRGANYGYTF
TRBV27	TRBD1	TRBJ2-2	-	TGTGCCAGCAGTTTGAATTCTCCGGACAGGGGTACCGGGGAGCTGTTTTTT	CASSLNSPDRGTGELFF
TRBV28	-	TRBJ2-3	-	TGTGCCAGCAGTTTGTCGGGAGCGGCGACAGATACGCAGTATTTT	CASSLSGAATDTQYF
TRBV6-6	TRBD2	TRBJ2-6	-	TGTGCCAGCAGTTACGCGGGAGGAACTGGGGCCAACGTCCTGACTTTC	CASSYAGGTGANVLTF
TRBV21-1	-	TRBJ1-1	-	TGTGCCAGCCTCTTGGCCGGGACAACTGAAGCTTTCTTT	CASLLAGTTEAFF
TRBV19	-	TRBJ1-2	-	-	CASSNSVGRGNTF
TRBV7-9	-	TRBJ2-1	-	TGTGCCAGCAGCTTAGCTAGGGGGGACAATGAGCAGTTCTTC	CASSLARGDNEQFF
TRBV14	TRBD1	TRBJ1-1	-	TGTGCCAGCAGTCTTCCGGGACAGTTGAACACTGAAGCTTTCTTT	CASSLPGQLNTEAFF
TRBV18	TRBD1	TRBJ1-5	-	TGTGCCAGCTCACCACCGGGACAGGAGAATCAGCCCCAGCATTTT	CASSPPGQENQPQHF
TRBV5-1	TRBD2	TRBJ2-1	-	TGCGCCAGCAGCTTTCCTAGCGGGAACTACAATGAGCAGTTCTTC	CASSFPSGNYNEQFF
TRBV20-1	TRBD1	TRBJ1-1	-	TGCAGTGCTAGTGGCGGGACAGCGAACACTGAAGCTTTCTTT	CSASGGTANTEAFF
TRBV6-2/TRBV6-3	-	TRBJ1-5	-	TGTGCCAGCAGTTACGGCCAGGGTGGTCAGCCCCAGCATTTT	CASSYGQGGQPQHF
TRBV18	-	TRBJ1-2	-	TGTGCCAGCTCACCGAGAGGGCCGAACTATGGCTACACCTTC	CASSPRGPNYGYTF
TRBV13	TRBD2	TRBJ2-7	once	TGTGCCAGCAGCCTGGGAGGGGTCAGCGAGCAGTACTTC	CASSLGGVSEQYF
TRBV7-6	-	TRBJ1-2	-	TGTGCCAGCAGCCCGCGGAGCGACCGACTTACGAATGGCTACACCTTC	CASSPRSDRLTNGYTF
TRBV19	TRBD1	TRBJ2-5	once	TGTGCCAGTAGTATTTTGGACAGGGGTGGACAAGAGACCCAGTACTTC	CASSILDRGGQETQYF
TRBV19	TRBD1	TRBJ1-2	-	TGTGCCAGTAGTTTCCGGGACAGAGGCTATGGCTACACCTTC	CASSFRDRGYGYTF
TRBV19	-	TRBJ1-5	-	TGTGCCAGTAGTATTGGGGGGAACAATCAGCCCCAGCATTTT	CASSIGGNNQPQHF
TRBV24-1	-	TRBJ2-7	-	TGTGCCACCAGTGACCCCGGTCGTCGAGAGCAGTACTTC	CATSDPGRREQYF
TRBV20-1	TRBD2	TRBJ2-7	-	TGCAGTGCTAGTGGGGGAGGGCCAAACGAGCAGTACTTC	CSASGGGPNEQYF
TRBV6-5	TRBD1	TRBJ1-6	-	TGTGCCAGCACTACACAGGGGGCATATTCACCCCTCCACTTT	CASTTQGAYSPLHF
TRBV19	-	TRBJ1-5	-	TGTGCCAGTAGTATAGGTCGGATAGGCCAGCCCCAGCATTTT	CASSIGRIGQPQHF
TRBV14	TRBD2	TRBJ2-7	-	TGTGCCAGCAGCCGAGGACTAGCGGGAGCCTACGAGCAGTACTTC	CASSRGLAGAYEQYF
TRBV30	-	TRBJ2-7	-	TGTGCCTGGAACCCCGGCAGCTCCTACGAGCAGTACTTC	CAWNPGSSYEQYF
TRBV16	TRBD1	TRBJ1-4	-	TGTGCCAGCAGTCGACAGGGGGAAGAAAAACTGTTTTTT	CASSRQGEEKLFF
TRBV7-9	-	TRBJ2-2	few	TGTGCCAGCAGCTTAGTACAGCCTAACGCCGGGGAGCTGTTTTTT	CASSLVQPNAGELFF
TRBV6-5	-	TRBJ2-7	-	TGTGCCAGCAGGGTGGGCCGGGCCACGTTGAACGAGCAGTACTTC	CASRVGRATLNEQYF
TRBV6-5	TRBD1	TRBJ1-4	-	TGTGCCAGCAGGGGACAGCTGAATGAAAAACTGTTTTTT	CASRGQLNEKLFF
TRBV3-1/TRBV3-2	TRBD2	TRBJ2-7	-	TGTGCCAGCAGCGACCCGGGACTAGCGGGGACCTACGAGCAGTACTTC	CASSDPGLAGTYEQYF